The clone carrying this T cell receptor beta chain was observed a handful of times. Antigen specificity is unknown. This entry comes from a study of response to subunit inactivated influenza vaccine. In TCRdb, the RT-PCR reads were re-called with MiXCR into one record per CDR3 protein. The table has about 480,000 distinct CDR3 sequences, roughly 11% seen once. Whole-study results and caveats: The authors suggested that few new T cells are recruited per seasonal influenza vaccination.

CDR3 length: 15 residues. Germline lookup yields CDR1 LGHNA and CDR2 YNFKEQ. Unmatched junction bases numbered 4, after V lost 5 bases and J lost 3 bases. This chain links TRBV4-2 with TRBJ2-2, with 9 bases identical to TRBD1. This clonotype was sampled from a man over 45 who received an inactivated influenza vaccine. Sample: PBMCs from blood, taken more than 35 days after vaccination. Here the CDR3 DNA reads TGTGCCAGCAGCATCCGGGACAGGGACACCGGGGAGCTGTTTTTT. As protein: CASSIRDRDTGELFF.